This TCR beta chain is from a study of sequential checkpoint blockade in melanoma. Whole-study context: TCRβ was sequenced from DNA of approximately 99 pretreatment tumors.

Only a few counts were recorded for this clone. Antigen unknown. Study-wide findings and caveats: Rising tumor T-cell fraction and clonality meant about 30 times likelier benefit.

The CDR3 consists of 15 residues. The V gene lost 1 base and the J gene lost 0 bases, with 7 bases spanning the gap. Per the germline V gene, CDR1 is KGHSH and CDR2 is LQKENI. Treatment of the sample: randomized to nivolumab then ipilimumab (arm A) or the reverse (arm B). Assay: immunoSEQ multiplex PCR; the TCRdb copy retains only in-frame clones and omits some. The sample holds roughly 30 clones. V and J are TRBV18 and TRBJ1-3; a possible D gene is TRBD1 (5 bases). The receptor was derived from a human donor with melanoma. Sample: tumor tissue (inferred from file names), taken from a patient given nivolumab and ipilimumab in sequence. The CDR3 DNA sequence: TGTGCCAGCTCACCACTTGACAGCTCTGGAAACACCATATATTTT. This sequence encodes CASSPLDSSGNTIYF.